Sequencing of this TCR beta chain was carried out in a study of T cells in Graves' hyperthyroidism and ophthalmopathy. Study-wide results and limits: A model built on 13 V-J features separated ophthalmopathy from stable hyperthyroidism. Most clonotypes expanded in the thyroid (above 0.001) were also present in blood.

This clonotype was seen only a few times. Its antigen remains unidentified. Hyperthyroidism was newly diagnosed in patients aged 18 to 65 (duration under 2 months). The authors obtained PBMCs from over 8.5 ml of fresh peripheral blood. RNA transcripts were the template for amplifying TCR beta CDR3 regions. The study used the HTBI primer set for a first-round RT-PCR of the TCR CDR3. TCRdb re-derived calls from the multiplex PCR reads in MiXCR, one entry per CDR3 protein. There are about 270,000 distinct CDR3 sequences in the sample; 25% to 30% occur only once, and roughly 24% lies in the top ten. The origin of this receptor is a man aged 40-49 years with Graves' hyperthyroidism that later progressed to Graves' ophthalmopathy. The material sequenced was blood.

The DNA for the CDR3 is TGTGCCAGCAGTCCGACTAGCGGCAACGAGCAGTACTTC. It codes for CASSPTSGNEQYF. The chain combines TRBV12-3 or TRBV12-4 with TRBJ2-7, with TRBD2 matching over 9 bases. The CDR3 sequence is 13 residues long. The ends lost 5 bases at V and 5 bases at J; junction bases unmatched: 4.